These 32 T cell receptor beta chains were sequenced from one sample in a study of blood T cell repertoires in COVID-19. Method: immunoSEQ multiplex PCR; TCRdb's copy keeps in-frame clones and lacks some. This sample carries tens of thousands of clones, 80% to 85% of them seen once, and the ten largest clones take approximately 6.8%. The sample taken for sequencing was peripheral blood. Receptor source: a man aged 60 to 75 with acute or convalescent COVID-19.

The rearrangement uses TRBV27 and TRBJ1-4; 7 bases line up with TRBD1. This CDR3 contains 15 residues. V was pared by 4 bases and J by 0 bases, with 2 bases of the junction left unmatched. CDR1 and CDR2 (germline): MNHEY, SMNVEV (reference sequence). CDR3 coding DNA: TGTGCCAGCAGTTGGGGGACAGCAACTAATGAAAAACTGTTTTTT. Translated: CASSWGTATNEKLFF.

This chain joins TRBV5-4 and TRBJ1-1, with D maybe TRBD1 (5 bases). The V gene lost 7 bases and the J gene lost 1 base, with 8 bases spanning the gap. This CDR3 comprises 12 residues. The V gene's germline CDR1 is SGHNT and CDR2 YYREEE (reference sequence). The CDR3 loop is CASGRGNTEAFF. CDR3 in DNA: TGTGCCAGCGGTAGGGGGAACACTGAAGCTTTCTTT.

As concerns this clone: The junction does not match germline at one end; this may be a read error. The chain has TRBV3-1 (or the pseudogene TRBV3-2) and TRBJ2-7; D perhaps matches TRBD2 (5 bases). The CDR3 loop spans 14 amino acids. CDR1 LGHDT and CDR2 YNNKEL come from the germline V gene (reference sequence). Written as DNA, the CDR3 is TGTGCCAGCAGCGAAGAGGGTCTGGGCGACGAGCAGTACTTC. Translating it yields CASSEEGLGDEQYF.

This sequence joins TRBV9 and TRBJ2-5; TRBD1 is a possible D gene (6 bases). Germline V lookup: CDR1 SGDLS, CDR2 YYNGEE. V lost 4 bases and J 4 bases, leaving 14 bases between the germline ends. This CDR3 is built from 14 residues. The CDR3 loop is CASSTSGEGETQYF. Written as DNA, the CDR3 is TGTGCCAGCAGCACATCAGGGGAAGGAGAGACCCAGTACTTC.

CDR3 region: CASTTDRNYGYTF. The CDR3 DNA is TGTGCCAGCACTACGGACAGGAACTATGGCTACACCTTC. The chain links TRBV7-9 to TRBJ1-2; 7 nucleotides line up with TRBD1. Germline lookup yields CDR1 SEHNR and CDR2 FQNEAQ (reference sequence). This CDR3 spans 13 amino acids. V was pared by 7 bases and J by 2 bases, with 4 bases of the junction left unmatched. The full variable domain, rest sourced from reference TRBV7-9 and TRBJ1-2, is DTGVSQNPRHKITKRGQNVTFRCDPISEHNRLYWYRQTLGQGPEFLTYFQNEAQLEKSRLLSDRFSAERPKGSFSTLEIQRTEQGDSAMYLCASTTDRNYGYTFGSGTRLTVV.

J is TRBJ1-2 and V is TRBV5-5, with 9 bases aligning to TRBD1. V was pared by 4 bases and J by 5 bases, with 9 bases of the junction left unmatched. This CDR3 has 15 residues. CDR1 and CDR2 from the germline V gene are SGHKS and YYEKEE (reference sequence). In DNA form, the CDR3 reads TGTGCCAGCAGCGGAACCGGGACAGGGCATTATGGCTACACCTTC. Its translation is CASSGTGTGHYGYTF. The entire variable domain, with the rest obtained from reference TRBV5-5 and TRBJ1-2, is as follows: DAGVTQSPTHLIKTRGQQVTLRCSPISGHKSVSWYQQVLGQGPQFIFQYYEKEERGRGNFPDRFSARQFPNYSSELNVNALLLGDSALYLCASSGTGTGHYGYTFGSGTRLTVV.

The chain is built from TRBV7-2 and TRBJ1-1, with D possibly being TRBD1 (6 bases). CDR3 size: 18 residues. V was clipped by 5 bases and J by 0 bases, with 22 bases between them. Germline-derived CDR1 and CDR2 are SGHTA and FQGNSA. In nucleotides, the CDR3 is TGTGCCAGCAGCCGCCGGACAGAGAGCTACCGTATGAACACTGAAGCTTTCTTT. It encodes CASSRRTESYRMNTEAFF.

The rearrangement links TRBV5-1 to TRBJ1-6; D remains ambiguous. The CDR3 length is 15 residues. CDR1 SGHRS and CDR2 YFSETQ come from the germline V gene. Trimming took off 5 bases at V and 0 bases at J, with 9 bases between the two ends. CDR3 DNA: TGCGCCAGCAGACAGAGGGTCTCCTATAATTCACCCCTCCACTTT. This sequence encodes CASRQRVSYNSPLHF.

This clone was seen only once. The V call is TRBV6-2 or TRBV6-3, the J call TRBJ2-7; TRBD2 might be the D (5 bases). V lost 2 bases and J lost 2, with 13 bases in between. Germline V CDR1 and CDR2: MNHEY, SVGEGT. The CDR3 covers 15 residues. The CDR3 DNA is TGTGCCAGCAGTTACGCGGCTGAGGGCCCCTACGAGCAGTACTTC. It encodes CASSYAAEGPYEQYF.

The count of this clone is one. CDR3 coding DNA: TGTGCCAGCAGTGACCACCAGAGACAGGGAGAGACCCAGTACTTC. Protein product: CASSDHQRQGETQYF. This sequence joins TRBV25-1 and TRBJ2-5; TRBD1 matches 7 bases. Trimming took 3 bases from V and 4 from J; bases not matched to a gene: 8. From germline, CDR1 is MGHDK and CDR2 SYGVNS. This CDR3 spans 15 amino acids.

This clone was counted only a few times. The chain carries TRBV4-1 and TRBJ1-1; 8 nucleotides line up with TRBD1. The CDR3 covers 17 residues. Germline V gives CDR1 MGHRA, CDR2 YSYEKL. The V gene end was trimmed by 0 bases and the J gene end by 4 bases; junction bases not matched to a gene: 10. The CDR3, as DNA: TGCGCCAGCAGCCAAGATGTGCAGGGGGCGCGTGGCACTGAAGCTTTCTTT. Protein product: CASSQDVQGARGTEAFF.

The V call is TRBV24-1, the J call TRBJ2-2, with 9 positions matching TRBD1. This CDR3 spans 17 amino acids. Germline CDR1 KGHDR, CDR2 SFDVKD. The V gene end was trimmed by 3 bases and the J gene end by 4 bases; junction bases not matched to a gene: 8. CDR3 nucleotide sequence: TGTGCCACCAGTGATGCTCCGGGACAGGGCCCCACCGGGGAGCTGTTTTTT. Its translation: CATSDAPGQGPTGELFF.

This clone occurred once. This chain uses TRBV11-1 with TRBJ1-1; TRBD1 aligns across 10 bases. Germline loops: CDR1 SGHAT, CDR2 FQDESV (reference sequence). Unmatched junction bases numbered 6, after V lost 5 bases and J lost 3 bases. The CDR3 spans 15 residues. In DNA, the CDR3 is TGTGCCAGCAGCGGACGACAGGGGGCATACACTGAAGCTTTCTTT. As protein: CASSGRQGAYTEAFF.

This clone came up once. V gene TRBV12-3 or TRBV12-4 combines with J gene TRBJ1-2; TRBD1 aligns across 8 bases. The V and J ends lost 5 bases and 6 bases, in that order; junction bases with no gene match: 2. The CDR3 consists of 12 residues. As DNA, the CDR3 is TGTGCCAGCAGTCCCAGGGGGCATGGCTACACCTTC. It yields the protein CASSPRGHGYTF.

The chain combines TRBV4-3 with TRBJ2-1; D is unresolved. V gave up 0 bases and J gave up 7 bases, with 10 bases separating them. The CDR3 is 14 amino acids. Germline V CDR1 and CDR2: LGHNA, YSLEER. The CDR3 DNA follows: TGCGCCAGCAGCCAAGAATTGCAGGCTAATGAGCAGTTCTTC. It yields the protein CASSQELQANEQFF.

The genes are TRBV2 and TRBJ1-5; 7 bases fit TRBD1. V gave up 3 bases and J gave up 5 bases; unmatched junction bases: 10. The CDR3 consists of 16 residues. Germline CDR1 and CDR2: SNHLY and FYNNEI. This CDR3 reads CASSELIRQGDQPQHF. The CDR3 DNA sequence: TGTGCCAGCAGTGAGCTTATTCGACAGGGTGATCAGCCCCAGCATTTT.

The count of this clone is one. The gene calls are TRBV25-1 and TRBJ2-3, with TRBD1 identical over 8 bases. The length of the CDR3 is 17 residues. In germline, CDR1 is MGHDK, CDR2 SYGVNS. The junction had 14 bases not matched to a gene; V was cut back by 5 bases and J by 4 bases. The chain's CDR3 is CASSPPRRQGPPDTQYF. The CDR3 nucleotides are TGTGCCAGCAGTCCCCCCCGCCGACAGGGGCCCCCAGATACGCAGTATTTT.

The chain joins TRBV4-1 to TRBJ1-2; TRBD1 aligns across 7 bases. Germline CDR1 reads MGHRA; CDR2 reads YSYEKL. The CDR3 has 15 amino acids. V lost 0 bases, J lost 4 bases, and 5 bases stayed unmatched. The CDR3 sequence: CASSQERGLGYGYTF. In DNA, the CDR3 is TGCGCCAGCAGCCAAGAAAGGGGGCTCGGCTATGGCTACACCTTC.

For the CDR3, the DNA is TGTGCCAGCAGCTTACCAGGTAGCGAACTGTTTTTT. It is translated as CASSLPGSELFF. The chain is built from TRBV11-3 and TRBJ1-4, with unresolved D. There are 12 residues in the CDR3. Germline lookup yields CDR1 SGHNT and CDR2 YENEEA. V gave up 2 bases and J gave up 12 bases, with 10 bases separating them.

This sequence joins TRBV11-3 and TRBJ1-5; TRBD1 agrees at 7 bases. This CDR3 has 18 amino acids. The V and J ends lost 3 bases and 2 bases, in that order; junction bases with no gene match: 13. CDR1 is SGHNT, CDR2 YENEEA, per germline. CDR3 coding DNA: TGTGCCAGCAGCTTTTACAGGGGAAAGTTAAGGGGCAATCAGCCCCAGCATTTT. This gives the protein CASSFYRGKLRGNQPQHF.

This clone showed up just a few times. CDR3 sequence: CASSPGTGGEPQHF. The CDR3 nucleotides are TGCGCCAGCAGCCCCGGGACAGGGGGAGAGCCCCAGCATTTT. The chain links TRBV5-1 to TRBJ1-5, with 11 bases aligning to TRBD1. CDR1 and CDR2 (germline): SGHRS, YFSETQ. With V trimmed by 4 bases and J by 8 bases, 5 bases remained unmatched. The CDR3 loop spans 14 amino acids.

J is TRBJ1-4 and V is TRBV5-1, with D possibly TRBD1 on 5 matching bases. The CDR3 contains 15 residues. CDR1 is SGHRS and CDR2 is YFSETQ in the germline V gene. V gave up 1 base and J gave up 6 bases, with 13 bases separating them. The DNA of the CDR3 is TGCGCCAGCAGCTTGTCCGACTTGGGGCATGAAAAACTGTTTTTT. Protein product: CASSLSDLGHEKLFF.

This clone has a handful of counts. V and J are TRBV19 and TRBJ2-3, with 7 bases fitting TRBD1. Trimming cost V 7 bases and J 2 bases; bases outside gene matches: 6. Looked up from germline, CDR1 is LNHDA and CDR2 is SQIVND (reference sequence). There are 14 residues in the CDR3. The CDR3 spells CASKGQRHTDTQYF. The CDR3 DNA sequence: TGTGCCAGTAAGGGACAGAGACACACAGATACGCAGTATTTT.

This chain joins TRBV19 and TRBJ1-6; D may be TRBD1 (5 bases). The V gene lost 5 bases and the J gene lost 0 bases, with 14 bases spanning the gap. Germline CDR1 reads LNHDA; CDR2 reads SQIVND (reference sequence). CDR3 length: 17 residues. The DNA for the CDR3 is TGTGCCAGTAGTGGAGGGGCCCTGAGCTCCTATAATTCACCCCTCCACTTT. Its translation: CASSGGALSSYNSPLHF.

The chain carries TRBV7-9 and TRBJ1-2, with TRBD1 as a possible D gene (6 bases). The ends were cut back, 5 bases at V and 8 bases at J, with 12 bases in the middle. The CDR3 is 12 residues long. The germline V gene has CDR1 SEHNR and CDR2 FQNEAQ (reference sequence). The CDR3 loop reads CASSLGGGGYTF. CDR3 nucleotide sequence: TGTGCCAGCAGCCTGGGAGGGGGAGGCTACACCTTC. Variable domain in full (rest from reference TRBV7-9 and TRBJ1-2): DTGVSQNPRHKITKRGQNVTFRCDPISEHNRLYWYRQTLGQGPEFLTYFQNEAQLEKSRLLSDRFSAERPKGSFSTLEIQRTEQGDSAMYLCASSLGGGGYTFGSGTRLTVV.

The rearrangement links TRBV7-8 to TRBJ1-2; possibly TRBD1 for D (5 bases). The CDR3 loop spans 14 amino acids. Trimming removed 0 bases from V and 4 bases from J, with 9 bases in between. Germline assignment: CDR1 SGHVS and CDR2 FQNEAQ. The CDR3 loop reads CASSLAGEGYGYTF. For the CDR3, the DNA is TGTGCCAGCAGCTTAGCAGGGGAGGGCTATGGCTACACCTTC.

The V gene is TRBV21-1, the J gene TRBJ1-3; TRBD1 was called by the table and not checked on the DNA. TRBV21-1 is classified as a pseudogene. This CDR3 region has 15 residues. The CDR3 loop reads CASSKGTGAGNTIYF. The CDR3 coding sequence is TGTGCCAGCAGCAAAGGAACAGGCGCTGGAAACACCATATATTTT.

This chain links TRBV7-3 with TRBJ2-3; D is possibly TRBD2 (6 bases). The CDR3 contains 15 residues. Between the trimmed V and J ends, which lost 0 bases and 3 bases, there was a span of 10 bases. Germline loops: CDR1 SGHTA, CDR2 FQGTGA. CDR3 sequence: CASSLTGTSTDTQYF. The CDR3 DNA sequence: TGTGCCAGCAGCTTAACCGGGACTTCTACAGATACGCAGTATTTT.

The chain joins TRBV30 to TRBJ1-5; TRBD1 is a possible D gene (5 bases). V was trimmed by 0 bases and J by 2 bases, leaving 8 bases between them. CDR1 GTSNPN and CDR2 SVGIG come from the germline V gene (reference sequence). The CDR3 is 14 amino acids. CDR3 bases: TGTGCCTGGAGTGTAGGGGAGGGCAATCAGCCCCAGCATTTT. Translation gives CAWSVGEGNQPQHF. The variable domain in full, completed from reference TRBV30 and TRBJ1-5, reads SQTIHQWPATLVQPVGSPLSLECTVEGTSNPNLYWYRQAAGRGLQLLFYSVGIGQISSEVPQNLSASRPQDRQFILSSKKLLLSDSGFYLCAWSVGEGNQPQHFGDGTRLSIL.

This chain joins TRBV21-1 and TRBJ1-6; the table's TRBD1 call for D was not verified on the DNA. TRBV21-1 is classified as a pseudogene. The CDR3 has 15 residues. The CDR3 DNA reads TGTGCCAGCAGCATCCCAGGGGGCTGGAATTCACCCCTCCACTTT. Protein product: CASSIPGGWNSPLHF.

This chain connects TRBV4-3 to TRBJ2-7; 8 positions agree with TRBD1. Trimming took 1 base from V and 2 from J; bases not matched to a gene: 1. The CDR3 contains 14 residues. The germline V gene encodes CDR1 LGHNA and CDR2 YSLEER. As DNA, the CDR3 is TGCGCCAGCAGCCAAGGGACAGGGACCTACGAGCAGTACTTC. It encodes CASSQGTGTYEQYF.

This chain joins TRBV4-3 and TRBJ2-2; D gene uncertain. The germline gives CDR1 LGHNA, CDR2 YSLEER. V gave up 2 bases and J gave up 1 base, with 8 bases separating them. The CDR3 loop spans 15 amino acids. The CDR3 region is CASSQQIGNTGELFF. CDR3 nucleotide sequence: TGCGCCAGCAGCCAACAGATTGGGAACACCGGGGAGCTGTTTTTT.